Shown below are 10 T cell receptor beta chains from a single sample sequenced in a study of OX40 agonist ivuxolimab in advanced cancers. Generated by immunoSEQ multiplex PCR, the TCRdb table keeps only in-frame clones and is missing some. This table has around 74,000 clones, around 85% appearing once. Sequenced here: CD4+ or CD8+ T cells sorted from blood, sampled in a trial of the OX40 agonist ivuxolimab. These receptors were obtained from an adult with an advanced solid tumor such as melanoma, head and neck, liver or kidney cancer.

A few counts support this clone. As DNA, the CDR3 is TGTGCCAGCAGCATTCGACCAGGGCCGGACAATGAGCAGTTCTTC. This gives the protein CASSIRPGPDNEQFF. This sequence joins TRBV9 and TRBJ2-1, with D perhaps matching TRBD1 (5 bases). Per the germline V gene, CDR1 is SGDLS and CDR2 is YYNGEE. V lost 4 bases, J lost 5 bases, and 16 bases lay in between. The CDR3 loop spans 15 amino acids.

V is TRBV18 and J is TRBJ2-7; D possibly matches TRBD1 or TRBD2 (6 bases each). The CDR3 runs 15 residues. The germline gives CDR1 KGHSH, CDR2 LQKENI. V was trimmed by 0 bases and J by 7 bases, leaving 16 bases between them. The CDR3 DNA reads TGTGCCAGCTCACCACCTAACAGGGACTCCCGGGAGCAGTACTTC. This translates into CASSPPNRDSREQYF.

The chain links TRBV4-2 to TRBJ2-3; 8 bases align to TRBD2. The CDR3 is made up of 17 amino acids. Germline V lookup: CDR1 LGHNA, CDR2 YNFKEQ. With 0 bases clipped from V and 1 base from J, the junction kept 6 bases outside the gene matches. The CDR3 protein is CASSQDNQRGRTDTQYF. The CDR3 nucleotides read TGTGCCAGCAGCCAAGATAACCAGCGGGGGCGCACAGATACGCAGTATTTT.

This clone was observed a few times. Other DNA sequences in this sample translate to the same CDR3. The chain employs TRBV18 and TRBJ1-2, with 8 bases matching TRBD1. Germline V lookup: CDR1 KGHSH, CDR2 LQKENI. This CDR3 contains 13 residues. The V gene end was trimmed by 6 bases and the J gene end by 8 bases; junction bases not matched to a gene: 8. The CDR3 region has the DNA TGTGCCAGCTCCCCGGGGACAGGCGGGGGCTACACCTTC. Residues: CASSPGTGGGYTF. Full variable domain (outside the CDR3, taken from reference TRBV18 and TRBJ1-2): NAGVMQNPRHLVRRRGQEARLRCSPMKGHSHVYWYRQLPEEGLKFMVYLQKENIIDESGMPKERFSAEFPKEGPSILRIQQVVRGDSAAYFCASSPGTGGGYTFGSGTRLTVV.

The rearrangement joins TRBV9 to TRBJ2-3, with 9 bases matching TRBD2. CDR3 length: 15 amino acids. V was clipped by 2 bases and J by 5 bases; unmatched bases: 6. The germline V gene has CDR1 SGDLS and CDR2 YYNGEE. The CDR3 region has the DNA TGTGCCAGCAGCGTTAGCGGGAGCTACGGAGATACGCAGTATTTT. This gives the protein CASSVSGSYGDTQYF.

Written as DNA, the CDR3 is TGTGCCTGGAGTGTAGGGGCGGGGGTTCACGGGGAGCTGTTTTTT. This gives the protein CAWSVGAGVHGELFF. This sequence joins TRBV30 and TRBJ2-2, with TRBD2 matching 7 bases. The CDR3 runs 15 residues. The V gene's germline CDR1 is GTSNPN and CDR2 SVGIG (reference sequence). The trim removed 0 bases at V and 7 bases at J, leaving 8 bases unmatched.

This clone was observed a handful of times. The same CDR3 also results from other DNA sequences found in this sample. V gene TRBV19 combines with J gene TRBJ1-1; D is undetermined. There are 13 residues in the CDR3. V shed 3 bases and J shed 1 base, with 6 bases lying between them. Germline CDR1 LNHDA, CDR2 SQIVND (reference sequence). The CDR3: CASSIQRNTEAFF. As DNA, the CDR3 is TGTGCCAGTAGTATTCAGAGGAACACTGAAGCTTTCTTT. The variable domain in full, with the rest retrieved from reference TRBV19 and TRBJ1-1, is DGGITQSPKYLFRKEGQNVTLSCEQNLNHDAMYWYRQDPGQGLRLIYYSQIVNDFQKGDIAEGYSVSREKKESFPLTVTSAQKNPTAFYLCASSIQRNTEAFFGQGTRLTVV.

The rearrangement links TRBV29-1 to TRBJ2-3; D is unclear. Trimming removed 1 base at V and 2 bases at J, with 13 bases between. The CDR3 has 15 residues. Per the germline V gene, CDR1 is SQVTM and CDR2 is ANQGSEA. This chain's CDR3 is CSVEGPFRFTDTQYF. CDR3 in DNA: TGCAGCGTTGAAGGCCCTTTCCGATTCACAGATACGCAGTATTTT.

Here the CDR3 reads CASSTTSGNNEQYF. The CDR3 bases are TGCGCCAGCAGCACGACTAGCGGGAATAACGAGCAGTACTTC. The gene calls are TRBV5-1 and TRBJ2-7, with 11 bases fitting TRBD2. Germline trimming cut 4 bases from V and 5 bases from J; bases unmatched to any gene: 5. Per germline, CDR1 SGHRS and CDR2 YFSETQ. The CDR3 covers 14 residues.

The rearrangement uses TRBV15 and TRBJ2-2, with no clear D. The ends were cut back, 5 bases at V and 1 base at J, with 5 bases in the middle. This CDR3 is 13 amino acids long. Germline V gene data show CDR1 as LNHNV and CDR2 as YYDKDF (reference sequence). The CDR3 DNA follows: TGTGCCACCAGCCCTCGGAACACCGGGGAGCTGTTTTTT. Translated: CATSPRNTGELFF. Drawing the rest from reference TRBV15 and TRBJ2-2, the complete variable domain is DAMVIQNPRYQVTQFGKPVTLSCSQTLNHNVMYWYQQKSSQAPKLLFHYYDKDFNNEADTPDNFQSRRPNTSFCFLDIRSPGLGDTAMYLCATSPRNTGELFFGEGSRLTVL.